Each of the 17 T cell receptor beta chains below was sequenced from the same sample in a study of T-cell memory formation after mild COVID-19. TCRdb processed the 5' RACE reads anew with MiXCR; each CDR3 protein has one entry. The sample shows 350,000 or so distinct CDR3 sequences, approximately 22% of them seen only once. The sample taken for sequencing was PBMCs or a T cell subset sorted from them (not recorded which). The receptors originated from a man between 18 and 29 years old who had mild COVID-19 (a few samples of this study predate the infection). Cell type and time point are not known.

This clonotype has a count of ten or more. This chain joins TRBV20-1 and TRBJ1-1; no clear D. Trimming shortened V by 3 bases and J by 1 base, and 9 bases separated the two germline ends. The CDR3 consists of 13 residues. Germline CDR1 reads DFQATT; CDR2 reads SNEGSKA (reference sequence). The CDR3 is CSARRGGNTEAFF. The DNA of the CDR3 is TGCAGTGCTAGGAGAGGTGGGAACACTGAAGCTTTCTTT.

As for this clonotype: The junction departs from the called germline gene at one end, perhaps through a read error. The V gene is TRBV7-7, the J gene TRBJ2-2; a possible D gene is TRBD1 (6 bases). The CDR3 loop spans 14 amino acids. Germline CDR1 is SSHAT and CDR2 is FNYEAQ (reference sequence). CDR3 region: CASSLSPGAGELFF. DNA of the CDR3: TGTGCTAGCAGCTTAAGTCCAGGGGCCGGGGAGCTGTTTTTT.

This sequence joins TRBV5-1 and TRBJ1-5; D unclear. Trimming stripped 0 bases from V and 4 bases from J, with 5 bases between. The CDR3 length is 13 residues. Germline CDR1 SGHRS, CDR2 YFSETQ. The CDR3 region has the DNA TGCGCCAGCAGCTTGGACGTGAATCAGCCCCAGCATTTT. It specifies CASSLDVNQPQHF.

The V and J genes are TRBV12-3 or TRBV12-4 and TRBJ1-5; tentative D call: TRBD1 (5 bases). The CDR3 runs 13 residues. V lost 5 bases to trimming and J lost 4 bases, with 9 bases between them. Written as DNA, the CDR3 is TGTGCCAGCAGTGGGACTGATAATCAGCCCCAGCATTTT. It is translated as CASSGTDNQPQHF.

The rearrangement links TRBV6-1 to TRBJ2-5, with 12 bases lining up with TRBD2. V lost 8 bases, J lost 4 bases, and 5 bases stayed unmatched. The germline CDR1 and CDR2 sequences are MNHNS and SASEGT. CDR3 length: 14 residues. In DNA form, the CDR3 reads TGTGCCAGCGGGGCTAGCGGGGGGGGAGAGACCCAGTACTTC. This encodes CASGASGGGETQYF.

This clonotype was observed a handful of times. The V and J genes are TRBV4-3 and TRBJ1-1, with 8 positions matching TRBD1. Germline-derived CDR1 and CDR2 are LGHNA and YSLEER. The V gene end was trimmed by 6 bases and the J gene end by 5 bases; junction bases not matched to a gene: 11. The CDR3 is made up of 15 amino acids. The CDR3 here is CASREHQGAGTEAFF. The CDR3 DNA reads as TGCGCCAGCAGAGAACATCAGGGGGCGGGTACTGAAGCTTTCTTT.

This clonotype has a handful of counts. The J gene is TRBJ2-1, the V gene TRBV7-2; TRBD2 matches at 7 bases. The CDR3 length is 11 residues. V dropped 5 bases and J dropped 15; count of bases not matched to a gene: 7. Germline V gives CDR1 SGHTA, CDR2 FQGNSA. The CDR3 DNA sequence: TGTGCCAGCAGCGCGGGGGTTTTGGGGTTCTTC. Translated: CASSAGVLGFF.

The chain employs TRBV29-1 and TRBJ2-2; D is perhaps TRBD1 or TRBD2 (5 bases each). The CDR3 is made up of 13 amino acids. The V end was cut by 4 bases, the J end by 4 bases, with 10 bases between. Germline values: CDR1 SQVTM, CDR2 ANQGSEA. As DNA, the CDR3 is TGCAGCGTTGCTGAGGGGATCACCGGGGAGCTGTTTTTT. Amino acid sequence: CSVAEGITGELFF.

The chain is built from TRBV19 and TRBJ2-3; 12 bases line up with TRBD1. V shed 4 bases, J shed 7 bases, and the junction held 3 bases outside the gene matches. Germline CDR1 LNHDA, CDR2 SQIVND (reference sequence). The CDR3 covers 14 residues. The CDR3 spells CASSRGQGANTQYF. The CDR3 nucleotides read TGTGCCAGTAGTAGGGGACAGGGGGCGAATACGCAGTATTTT.

This chain joins TRBV6-6 and TRBJ1-2; 8 bases are a match to TRBD1. Trimming cost V 5 bases and J 10 bases; bases outside gene matches: 9. The CDR3 sequence is 13 residues long. The germline CDR1 and CDR2 sequences are MNHNY and SVGAGI (reference sequence). The CDR3 spells CASSPRTGNDYTF. CDR3 nucleotide sequence: TGTGCCAGCAGTCCCCGGACAGGGAACGACTACACCTTC.

This clonotype was found a few times. The chain has TRBV20-1 and TRBJ2-3, with D possibly being TRBD1 (6 bases). In germline, CDR1 is DFQATT, CDR2 SNEGSKA (reference sequence). Trimming removed 1 base at V and 5 bases at J, with 13 bases between. There are 14 residues in the CDR3. CDR3: CSARGGLVIDTQYF. CDR3 DNA: TGCAGTGCTAGAGGGGGGCTAGTAATAGATACGCAGTATTTT.

This clonotype was seen ten or more times. V gene TRBV7-2 combines with J gene TRBJ1-4; tentative D call: TRBD1 (6 bases). Germline V gene data show CDR1 as SGHTA and CDR2 as FQGNSA. Trimming stripped 5 bases from V and 4 bases from J, with 8 bases between. The CDR3 has 13 residues. The CDR3 nucleotides are TGTGCCAGCAGCAGGGGGGTTAATGAAAAACTGTTTTTT. This codes for CASSRGVNEKLFF.

This clonotype was found a few times. The chain uses TRBV11-2 and TRBJ2-1; D may be TRBD1 (5 bases). Looked up from germline, CDR1 is SGHAT and CDR2 is FQNNGV. The CDR3 runs 15 residues. Trimming stripped 4 bases from V and 0 bases from J, with 10 bases between. CDR3 residues: CASSWGHSSYNEQFF. In DNA, the CDR3 is TGTGCCAGCAGCTGGGGCCATAGCTCCTACAATGAGCAGTTCTTC.

In this sample, this clonotype turned up a few times. CDR3 coding DNA: TGTGCCAGCAGTCCACTCGAGGGGGGTCTTAGGTACGAGCAGTACGTC. This sequence encodes CASSPLEGGLRYEQYV. This chain connects TRBV28 to TRBJ2-7; D tentatively fits TRBD1 or TRBD2 (6 bases each). Trimming removed 5 bases at V and 4 bases at J, with 21 bases between. CDR1 is MDHEN, CDR2 SYDVKM, per germline. This CDR3 contains 16 residues.

V and J are TRBV2 and TRBJ2-1, with a tentative D call TRBD2 (5 bases). Germline loops: CDR1 SNHLY, CDR2 FYNNEI. CDR3 length equals 12 residues. The V and J ends lost 6 bases and 9 bases respectively, with 12 bases between them. CDR3 residues: CASRASLAEQFF. The CDR3 DNA is TGTGCCAGCAGGGCTAGCCTGGCTGAGCAGTTCTTC.

This clonotype was observed at least ten times. The chain uses TRBV7-2 and TRBJ1-2, with D possibly TRBD1 on 6 matching bases. The CDR3 totals 14 residues. The V end was cut by 5 bases, the J end by 2 bases, with 12 bases between. Germline loops: CDR1 SGHTA, CDR2 FQGNSA. The CDR3 DNA sequence: TGTGCCAGCAGCAGAAACCAGGGGAACTATGGCTACACCTTC. This codes for CASSRNQGNYGYTF. The complete variable domain, with remaining parts taken from reference TRBV7-2 and TRBJ1-2, reads GAGVSQSPSNKVTEKGKDVELRCDPISGHTALYWYRQSLGQGLEFLIYFQGNSAPDKSGLPSDRFSAERTGGSVSTLTIQRTQQEDSAVYLCASSRNQGNYGYTFGSGTRLTVV.

A few counts support this clonotype. This sequence joins TRBV5-6 and TRBJ2-7; the D gene is possibly TRBD2 (6 bases). The CDR3 runs 14 residues. Germline V gene data show CDR1 as SGHDT and CDR2 as YYEEEE. V lost 4 bases and J 2 bases, leaving 13 bases between the germline ends. The CDR3 nucleotides are TGTGCCAGCAGCGCCCGAGGAGGGGCCTACGAGCAGTACGTC. Translated, it gives CASSARGGAYEQYV.